This entry lists 27 T cell receptor beta chains sequenced from one sample in a study of T cell clonality in common variable immunodeficiency. The assay was immunoSEQ multiplex PCR, and TCRdb's table has in-frame clones only and misses some. The data show some 42,000 clones, with none appearing a single time. Sequenced material: peripheral blood mononuclear cells. The receptor source for this set is a person aged 18 to 70 in good health.

In this sample, this clone turned up many times. The read ends 3 residues shy of where the CDR3 ends; the end is completed using the germline J gene. The genes are TRBV6-1 and TRBJ2-3; D may be TRBD1 (6 bases). CDR3 length: 15 amino acids. Germline V lookup: CDR1 MNHNS, CDR2 SASEGT. Trimming cost V 1 base and J 2 bases, with 10 bases left between them. CDR3 DNA, as far as it was read: TGTGCCAGCAGTGAAGGGGACACCCACACAGATACG. It yields the protein CASSEGDTHTDT. The whole CDR3 sequence is CASSEGDTHTDTQYF.

Ten or more counts support this clone. The sequenced fragment ends 3 residues before the CDR3 boundary, so the rest is inferred from the germline J gene. This rearrangement joins TRBV7-3 to TRBJ2-7; tentative D call: TRBD1 (5 bases). The ends were cut back, 5 bases at V and 4 bases at J, with 9 bases in the middle. The length of the CDR3 is 12 residues. The germline CDR1 and CDR2 sequences are SGHTA and FQGTGA. The CDR3 bases that were read are TGTGCCAGCAGCCCAAAGGGGTACGAG. Protein sequence: CASSPKGYE. The full CDR3 protein is CASSPKGYEQYF.

This clone was picked up a small number of times. The CDR3 end is not reached by the read, which stops 3 residues before it; the germline J gene fills it in. The chain couples TRBV30 to TRBJ2-2, with 8 bases identical to TRBD1. The CDR3 runs 14 residues. Germline V gene lookup returns CDR1 GTSNPN and CDR2 SVGIG (reference sequence). CDR3 amino acids: CAWSTNRGNSPLFF. The CDR3 DNA, read in part, is TGTGCCTGGAGTACAAACAGGGGGAATTCACCG. Supplemented by reference TRBV30 and TRBJ2-2, the full variable domain reads SQTIHQWPATLVQPVGSPLSLECTVEGTSNPNLYWYRQAAGRGLQLLFYSVGIGQISSEVPQNLSASRPQDRQFILSSKKLLLSDSGFYLCAWSTNRGNSPLFFGEGSRLTVL.

Many counts were recorded for this clone. The CDR3 end falls 3 residues outside the read, so it is completed with the germline J gene. V gene TRBV10-3 combines with J gene TRBJ2-1, with D perhaps TRBD1 (5 bases). CDR3 length: 15 amino acids. V lost 0 bases, J lost 3 bases, and 9 bases lay in between. Germline CDR1 and CDR2: ENHRY and SYGVKD. The sequenced part of the CDR3 DNA is TGTGCCATCAGTGAGTCGGGCCAGGGCTACAATGAG. Translated, it gives CAISESGQGYNE. The whole CDR3 sequence is CAISESGQGYNEQFF.

This clone was observed at least ten times. The CDR3 loop reads CASSLGTANTEAFF. The CDR3 bases that were read are TGTGCCAGCAGTTTAGGGACAGCTAACACTGAA. The chain links TRBV28 to TRBJ1-1, with 7 positions matching TRBD1. The observed sequence ends 3 residues before the CDR3 terminus, with the missing tail filled in from the germline J gene. The germline CDR1 and CDR2 sequences are MDHEN and SYDVKM. The CDR3 has 14 residues. The V and J ends lost 2 bases and 2 bases, in that order; junction bases with no gene match: 2. The full variable domain, in which reference TRBV28 and TRBJ1-1 provide the parts outside the CDR3, is DVKVTQSSRYLVKRTGEKVFLECVQDMDHENMFWYRQDPGLGLRLIYFSYDVKMKEKGDIPEGYSVSREKKERFSLILESASTNQTSMYLCASSLGTANTEAFFGQGTRLTVV.

This clone was seen many times. The read ends 3 residues shy of where the CDR3 ends; the end is completed using the germline J gene. The chain uses TRBV9 and TRBJ1-5, with TRBD1 matching over 7 bases. This CDR3 comprises 14 residues. With 3 bases clipped from V and 6 bases from J, the junction kept 6 bases outside the gene matches. Germline CDR1 reads SGDLS; CDR2 reads YYNGEE. The covered CDR3 bases are TGTGCCAGCAGCGCCGACAGGGATCGTCAGCCC. Protein product: CASSADRDRQP. The whole CDR3 reads CASSADRDRQPQHF.

This clone was seen ten or more times. The read falls 3 residues short of the CDR3 end, and the missing part is taken from the germline J gene. This chain connects TRBV7-6 to TRBJ2-5, with unresolved D. Germline CDR1 reads SGHVS; CDR2 reads FNYEAQ. This CDR3 contains 12 residues. V lost 5 bases and J 2 bases, leaving 6 bases between the germline ends. CDR3 residues: CASSTRQETQYF. Partial CDR3 DNA: TGTGCCAGCAGCACCAGACAAGAGACC.

In the case of this clone: The read ends 3 residues shy of where the CDR3 ends; the end is completed using the germline J gene. V usage is TRBV30 and J usage is TRBJ1-2; weak D call: TRBD1 (5 bases). There are 14 residues in the CDR3. Germline CDR1 is GTSNPN and CDR2 is SVGIG (reference sequence). CDR3 DNA, as far as it was read: TGTGCCTGGAGTGTAGGGGTAAGAGGGTACGAC. Translation: CAWSVGVRGYD. The CDR3, in full, reads CAWSVGVRGYDYTF.

This clone has ten or more counts. The sequenced fragment ends 3 residues before the CDR3 boundary, so the rest is inferred from the germline J gene. This rearrangement joins TRBV5-6 to TRBJ2-5; D is unclear. The V gene lost 5 bases and the J gene lost 2 bases, with 10 bases spanning the gap. This CDR3 region has 13 residues. The V gene's germline CDR1 is SGHDT and CDR2 YYEEEE. Here the CDR3 reads CASRRTPQETQYF. CDR3 DNA (partial): TGTGCCAGCAGACGTACACCGCAAGAGACC.

The sample holds many counts of this clone. The sequenced fragment ends 3 residues before the CDR3 boundary, so the rest is inferred from the germline J gene. V gene TRBV28 combines with J gene TRBJ2-7; possible D gene TRBD2, 5 bases. Germline assignment: CDR1 MDHEN and CDR2 SYDVKM. The CDR3 spans 14 residues. The V and J ends lost 5 bases and 0 bases respectively, with 11 bases between them. This CDR3 is CASSQRGVSYEQYF. The CDR3 bases that were read are TGTGCCAGCAGTCAACGGGGTGTCTCCTACGAG.

This clone was seen many times. From the germline J gene comes the end of the CDR3, since the read stops 3 residues before it. The chain joins TRBV10-1 to TRBJ2-5; possibly TRBD2 for D (6 bases). Germline lookup yields CDR1 WNHNN and CDR2 SYGVQD (reference sequence). CDR3 size: 12 residues. The germline V and J ends were trimmed by 11 bases and 1 base, with 11 bases remaining between them. The sequenced part of the CDR3 DNA is TGCGCCGTCGGGGGTAGCCAAGAGACC. It translates to CAVGGSQET. The CDR3 in its entirety is CAVGGSQETQYF.

The sample holds many counts of this clone. The read terminates 3 residues ahead of where the CDR3 ends, so the germline J gene completes it. The genes are TRBV7-3 and TRBJ1-1; possible D gene TRBD1, 5 bases. Trimming took 3 bases from V and 0 from J, leaving 17 bases between them. The CDR3 sequence is 17 residues long. Germline lookup yields CDR1 SGHTA and CDR2 FQGTGA. Here the CDR3 reads CASSFQPLTEMNTEAFF. Partial CDR3 DNA: TGTGCCAGCAGCTTCCAACCCCTGACAGAAATGAACACTGAA.

At least ten counts were recorded for this clone. A much more abundant neighbour one base away suggests this may be a read error. Read data end 3 residues before the CDR3 end; the end is taken from the germline J gene. The rearrangement joins TRBV20-1 to TRBJ2-3; 10 bases are shared with TRBD1. Looked up from germline, CDR1 is DFQATT and CDR2 is SNEGSKA (reference sequence). CDR3 size: 17 residues. Partial CDR3 DNA: TGCAGTGCAAGGGCCGGGACAGGGGCTGGTAGCAATCAGCCG. Residues: CSARAGTGAGSNQP. The full CDR3 protein reads CSARAGTGAGSNQPQYF.

This clone was found many times. The read ends 3 residues before the CDR3 terminus; that terminus is restored from the germline J gene. The chain combines TRBV12-3 or TRBV12-4 with TRBJ2-5; D possibly corresponds to TRBD2 (7 bases). The CDR3 runs to 15 residues. V was pared by 5 bases and J by 5 bases, with 18 bases between. CDR3 DNA, as far as it was read: TGTGCCAGCAGTCCCCGCGGGGGCCTCGTGGAGACC. Translated: CASSPRGGLVET. The entire CDR3 is CASSPRGGLVETQYF.

The table lists this clone with many counts. The read halts 3 residues ahead of the CDR3 end, with the missing end drawn from the germline J gene. J is TRBJ2-5 and V is TRBV20-1, with 8 bases fitting TRBD2. This CDR3 has 16 residues. Germline trimming cut 4 bases from V and 5 bases from J; bases unmatched to any gene: 15. Germline V CDR1 and CDR2: DFQATT, SNEGSKA (reference sequence). The CDR3 loop is CSATLAERGWGETQYF. The sequenced part of the CDR3 DNA is TGCAGTGCTACTTTAGCGGAGCGGGGGTGGGGGGAGACC.

This clone was found a few times. The CDR3 extends 3 residues past the end of the read, so its final part is completed from the germline J gene. V is TRBV5-1 and J is TRBJ1-1; weak D call: TRBD1 (6 bases). The germline gives CDR1 SGHRS, CDR2 YFSETQ. The length of the CDR3 is 14 residues. CDR3 residues: CASSPGTFLYEAFF. Incomplete CDR3 DNA: TGCGCCAGCAGCCCTGGGACATTTCTATACGAG.

This clone was found many times. The DNA ends 3 residues before the CDR3 does, and the rest of the CDR3 is filled in from the germline J gene. The chain couples TRBV5-1 to TRBJ2-7, with D perhaps matching TRBD1 (6 bases). With 0 bases removed from V and 3 bases from J, the gap between germline ends came to 10 bases. The CDR3 contains 14 residues. The germline V gene encodes CDR1 SGHRS and CDR2 YFSETQ. CDR3 region: CASSLGQDFYEQYF. The sequenced part of the CDR3 DNA is TGCGCCAGCAGCTTGGGACAGGATTTCTACGAG.

This clone came up many times. Read coverage stops 3 residues before the CDR3 terminus; the germline J gene supplies the remainder. The chain carries TRBV5-4 and TRBJ2-5; 13 bases fit TRBD2. The V and J ends lost 2 bases and 4 bases, in that order; junction bases with no gene match: 5. CDR3 size: 16 residues. CDR1 and CDR2 from the germline V gene are SGHNT and YYREEE (reference sequence). The CDR3 sequence is CASSFGLAGDGETQYF. The part of the CDR3 DNA that was read is TGTGCCAGCAGCTTCGGACTAGCGGGAGACGGAGAGACC.

This clone occurred a few times. The read falls 3 residues short of the CDR3 end, and the missing part is taken from the germline J gene. The chain links TRBV7-8 to TRBJ1-4; the D is unclear. The CDR3 covers 13 residues. Germline CDR1 is SGHVS and CDR2 is FQNEAQ. The part of the CDR3 DNA that was read is TGTGCCAGCAGCGTCGACTATAATTCACCA. This codes for CASSVDYNSP. The whole CDR3 region reads CASSVDYNSPLFF.

CDR3 DNA (partial): TGTGCCAGCAGCCCCCGGGGAGCAGGAGAAGAA. Its protein product is CASSPRGAGEE. Given in full, the CDR3 is CASSPRGAGEEAFF. This chain joins TRBV7-9 and TRBJ1-1; D uncertain. The read finishes 3 residues shy of the CDR3 end, and the germline J gene is used to complete it. The CDR3 is made up of 14 amino acids. Germline CDR1 reads SEHNR; CDR2 reads FQNEAQ (reference sequence).

At least ten counts were recorded for this clone. Read sequence stops 3 residues before the CDR3 end, and the germline J gene provides the missing end. The chain is built from TRBV10-3 and TRBJ2-2; D might be TRBD2 (5 bases). V was clipped by 3 bases and J by 0 bases, with 11 bases between them. CDR3 size: 16 residues. The V gene's germline CDR1 is ENHRY and CDR2 SYGVKD. This chain's CDR3 is CAISDLGVANTGELFF. The CDR3 DNA, read in part, is TGTGCCATCAGTGACCTCGGGGTGGCGAACACCGGGGAG.

A remark on this clone: The read terminates 3 residues ahead of where the CDR3 ends, so the germline J gene completes it. The V call is TRBV20-1, the J call TRBJ2-3; 10 positions agree with TRBD1. Germline CDR1 reads DFQATT; CDR2 reads SNEGSKA (reference sequence). There are 13 residues in the CDR3. Partial CDR3 DNA: TGCAGTGCCCGGGACAGGGGCAATCAGCCG. Its protein is CSARDRGNQP. The full CDR3 sequence reads CSARDRGNQPQYF.

This clone showed up many times. The read stops 3 residues short of the end of the CDR3; the missing end is completed from the germline J gene. The genes are TRBV20-1 and TRBJ2-7; 10 positions match TRBD1. V trimming: 2 bases; J trimming: 6 bases; junction bases outside the gene matches: 10. Germline V lookup: CDR1 DFQATT, CDR2 SNEGSKA (reference sequence). The CDR3 sequence is 15 residues long. This chain's CDR3 is CSARSGQGILVEQYF. The sequenced part of the CDR3 DNA is TGCAGTGCTAGATCGGGACAGGGGATTCTGGTCGAG.

Many counts were recorded for this clone. The read terminates 3 residues ahead of where the CDR3 ends, so the germline J gene completes it. V and J are TRBV20-1 and TRBJ2-5; 8 bases line up with TRBD2. The V gene's germline CDR1 is DFQATT and CDR2 SNEGSKA (reference sequence). The CDR3 consists of 15 residues. The V segment lost 4 bases and the J segment 5 bases; nucleotides outside the gene matches: 12. The sequenced CDR3 bases are TGCAGTGCTAATTCTATAGCGGGAATCGGGGAGACC. Its translation is CSANSIAGIGET. The entire CDR3 protein reads CSANSIAGIGETQYF.

This clone was counted ten times or more. The read ends 3 residues before the CDR3 terminus; that terminus is restored from the germline J gene. The gene calls are TRBV5-6 and TRBJ2-7; D unresolved. Trimming pared 0 bases from V and 4 bases from J, leaving 8 bases between. Germline CDR1 is SGHDT and CDR2 is YYEEEE. The CDR3 length is 13 residues. Here the CDR3 reads CASSLGLYYEQYF. Incomplete CDR3 DNA: TGTGCCAGCAGCTTGGGACTCTATTACGAG.

This clone was observed at least ten times. Coverage ceases 3 residues before the CDR3 finishes, and the germline J gene fills in the end. The rearrangement uses TRBV20-1 and TRBJ2-7; 7 bases are shared with TRBD1. The germline gives CDR1 DFQATT, CDR2 SNEGSKA (reference sequence). The CDR3 totals 14 residues. J lost 5 bases, V lost 0 bases, and 7 bases had no gene match. The CDR3: CSARDGRGRNEQYF. The CDR3 DNA, read in part, is TGCAGTGCTAGAGATGGAAGGGGGCGAAACGAG.

In its sample, this clone was seen many times. The read falls 3 residues short of the CDR3 end, and the missing part is taken from the germline J gene. This rearrangement joins TRBV7-3 to TRBJ1-1; 7 bases map to TRBD1. The CDR3 has 14 residues. Trimming at V came to 0 bases and at J to 5 bases, leaving 3 bases not matched to a gene. Germline V gene lookup returns CDR1 SGHTA and CDR2 FQGTGA. CDR3 bases read: TGTGCCAGCAGCTTAACCCCAGGGGGAACTGAA. As protein: CASSLTPGGTE. The CDR3 in its entirety is CASSLTPGGTEAFF.